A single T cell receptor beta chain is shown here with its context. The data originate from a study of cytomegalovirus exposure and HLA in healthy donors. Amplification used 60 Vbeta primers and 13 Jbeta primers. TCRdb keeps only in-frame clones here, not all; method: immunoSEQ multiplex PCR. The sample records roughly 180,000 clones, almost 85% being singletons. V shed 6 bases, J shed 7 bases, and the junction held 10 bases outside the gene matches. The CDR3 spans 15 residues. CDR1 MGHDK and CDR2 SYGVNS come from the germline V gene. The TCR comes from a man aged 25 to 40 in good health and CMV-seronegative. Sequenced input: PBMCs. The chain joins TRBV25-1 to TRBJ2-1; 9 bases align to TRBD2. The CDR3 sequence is CASSLGGLAVNEQFF. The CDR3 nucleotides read TGTGCCAGCAGCCTTGGGGGACTAGCCGTAAATGAGCAGTTCTTC. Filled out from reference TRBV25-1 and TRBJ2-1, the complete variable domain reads EADIYQTPRYLVIGTGKKITLECSQTMGHDKMYWYQQDPGMELHLIHYSYGVNSTEKGDLSSESTVSRIRTEHFPLTLESARPSHTSQYLCASSLGGLAVNEQFFGPGTRLTVL.